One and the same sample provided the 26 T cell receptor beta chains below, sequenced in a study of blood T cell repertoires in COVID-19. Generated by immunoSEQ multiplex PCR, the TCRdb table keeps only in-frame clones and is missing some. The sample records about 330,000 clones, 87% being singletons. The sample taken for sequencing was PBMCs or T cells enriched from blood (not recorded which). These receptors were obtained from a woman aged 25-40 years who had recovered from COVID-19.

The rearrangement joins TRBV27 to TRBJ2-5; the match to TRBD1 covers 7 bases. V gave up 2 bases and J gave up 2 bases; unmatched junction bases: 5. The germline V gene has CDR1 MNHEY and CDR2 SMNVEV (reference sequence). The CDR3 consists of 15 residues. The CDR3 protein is CASSLAGTAQETQYF. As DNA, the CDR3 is TGTGCCAGCAGTTTAGCCGGGACAGCTCAAGAGACCCAGTACTTC.

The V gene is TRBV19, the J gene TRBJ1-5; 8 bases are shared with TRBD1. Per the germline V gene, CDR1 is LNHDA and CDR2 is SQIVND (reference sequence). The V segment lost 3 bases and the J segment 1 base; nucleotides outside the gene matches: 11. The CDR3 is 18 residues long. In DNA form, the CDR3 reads TGTGCCAGTAGTATTTGGTCGGGCAGGGGGCGAAGCAATCAGCCCCAGCATTTT. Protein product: CASSIWSGRGRSNQPQHF. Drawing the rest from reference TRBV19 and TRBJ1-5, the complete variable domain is DGGITQSPKYLFRKEGQNVTLSCEQNLNHDAMYWYRQDPGQGLRLIYYSQIVNDFQKGDIAEGYSVSREKKESFPLTVTSAQKNPTAFYLCASSIWSGRGRSNQPQHFGDGTRLSIL.

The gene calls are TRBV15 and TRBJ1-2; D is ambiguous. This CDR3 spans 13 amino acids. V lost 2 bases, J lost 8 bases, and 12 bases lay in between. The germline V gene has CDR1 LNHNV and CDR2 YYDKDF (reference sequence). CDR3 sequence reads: CATSRPGEGGYTF. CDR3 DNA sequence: TGTGCCACCAGCAGACCCGGGGAGGGAGGCTACACCTTC.

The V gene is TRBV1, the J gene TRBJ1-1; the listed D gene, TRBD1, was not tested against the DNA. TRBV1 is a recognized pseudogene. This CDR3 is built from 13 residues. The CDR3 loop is CTKEPVRGAEAFF. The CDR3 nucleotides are TGCACCAAAGAACCGGTTAGGGGTGCTGAAGCTTTCTTT.

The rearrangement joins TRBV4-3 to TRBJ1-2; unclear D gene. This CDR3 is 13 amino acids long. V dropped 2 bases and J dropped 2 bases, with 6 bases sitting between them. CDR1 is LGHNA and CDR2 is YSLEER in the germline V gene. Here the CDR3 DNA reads TGCGCCAGCAGCCAATTACAGAACTATGGCTACACCTTC. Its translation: CASSQLQNYGYTF.

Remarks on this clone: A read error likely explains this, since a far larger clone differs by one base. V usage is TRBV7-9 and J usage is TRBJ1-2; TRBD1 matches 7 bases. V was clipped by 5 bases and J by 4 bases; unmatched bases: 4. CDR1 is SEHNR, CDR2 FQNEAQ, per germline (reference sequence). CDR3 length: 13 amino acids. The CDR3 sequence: CASSPGTVYGYTF. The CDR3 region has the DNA TGTGCCAGCAGCCCCGGGACAGTCTATGGCTACACCTTC.

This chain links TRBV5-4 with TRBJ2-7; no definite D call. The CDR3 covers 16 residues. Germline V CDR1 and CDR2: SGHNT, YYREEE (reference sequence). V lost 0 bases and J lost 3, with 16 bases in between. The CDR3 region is CASSLAGARLNYEQYF. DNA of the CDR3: TGTGCCAGCAGCTTGGCCGGCGCCAGGCTCAACTACGAGCAGTACTTC.

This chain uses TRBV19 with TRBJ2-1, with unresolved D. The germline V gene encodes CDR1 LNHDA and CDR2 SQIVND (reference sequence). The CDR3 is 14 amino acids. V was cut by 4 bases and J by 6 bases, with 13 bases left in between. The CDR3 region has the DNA TGTGCCAGTAGTACGGGTCGGCGCCTCAATGAGCAGTTCTTC. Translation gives CASSTGRRLNEQFF. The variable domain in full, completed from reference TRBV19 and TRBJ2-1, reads DGGITQSPKYLFRKEGQNVTLSCEQNLNHDAMYWYRQDPGQGLRLIYYSQIVNDFQKGDIAEGYSVSREKKESFPLTVTSAQKNPTAFYLCASSTGRRLNEQFFGPGTRLTVL.

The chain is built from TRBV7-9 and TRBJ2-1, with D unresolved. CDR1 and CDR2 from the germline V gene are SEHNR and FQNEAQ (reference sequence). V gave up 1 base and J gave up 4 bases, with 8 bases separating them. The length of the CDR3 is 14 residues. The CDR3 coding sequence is TGTGCCAGCAGCTTAGAACAGCCTTACAATGAGCAGTTCTTC. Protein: CASSLEQPYNEQFF.

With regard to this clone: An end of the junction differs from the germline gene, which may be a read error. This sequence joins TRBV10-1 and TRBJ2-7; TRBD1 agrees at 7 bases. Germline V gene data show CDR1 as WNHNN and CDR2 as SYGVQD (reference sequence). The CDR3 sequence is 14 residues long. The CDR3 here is CATSSGQNSYEQYF. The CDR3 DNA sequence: TGCGCCACCAGTTCGGGACAGAACTCCTACGAGCAGTACTTC.

The CDR3 reads CASSLNRGETQYF. As DNA, the CDR3 is TGTGCCAGCAGCTTAAACCGGGGAGAGACCCAGTACTTC. This chain links TRBV11-2 with TRBJ2-5, with D tentatively TRBD2 (5 bases). The CDR3 consists of 13 residues. Trimming pared 2 bases from V and 4 bases from J, leaving 8 bases between. Germline V gene sequence: CDR1 SGHAT, CDR2 FQNNGV.

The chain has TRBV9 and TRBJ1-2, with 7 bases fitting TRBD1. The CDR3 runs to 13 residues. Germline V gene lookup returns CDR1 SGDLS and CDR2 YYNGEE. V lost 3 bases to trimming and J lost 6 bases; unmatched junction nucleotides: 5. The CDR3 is CASSDDRVDGYTF. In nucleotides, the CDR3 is TGTGCCAGCAGCGATGACAGGGTAGATGGCTACACCTTC.

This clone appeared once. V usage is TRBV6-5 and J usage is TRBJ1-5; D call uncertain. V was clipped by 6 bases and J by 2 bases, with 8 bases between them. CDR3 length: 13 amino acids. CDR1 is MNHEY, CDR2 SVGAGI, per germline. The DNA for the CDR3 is TGTGCCAGCAGCTTAAGCGGCAATCAGCCCCAGCATTTT. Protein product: CASSLSGNQPQHF.

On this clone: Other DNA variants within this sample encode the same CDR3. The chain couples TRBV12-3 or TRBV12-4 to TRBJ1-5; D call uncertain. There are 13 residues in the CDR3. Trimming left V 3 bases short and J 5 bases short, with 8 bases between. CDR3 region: CASSFSGDQPQHF. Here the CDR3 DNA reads TGTGCCAGCAGTTTTAGCGGGGATCAGCCCCAGCATTTT.

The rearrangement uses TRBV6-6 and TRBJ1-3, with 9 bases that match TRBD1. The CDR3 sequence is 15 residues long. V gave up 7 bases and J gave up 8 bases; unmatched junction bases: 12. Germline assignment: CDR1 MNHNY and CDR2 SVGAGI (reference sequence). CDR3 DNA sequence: TGTGCCAGCACCTACACTACGGGACAGGGATACACCATATATTTT. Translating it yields CASTYTTGQGYTIYF.

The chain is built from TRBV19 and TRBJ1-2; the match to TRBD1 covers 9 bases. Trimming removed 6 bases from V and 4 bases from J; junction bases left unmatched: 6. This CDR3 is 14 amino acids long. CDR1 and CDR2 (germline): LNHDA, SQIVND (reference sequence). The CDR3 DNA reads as TGTGCCAGTAGCCGGACAGGGGTGACCTATGGCTACACCTTC. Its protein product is CASSRTGVTYGYTF.

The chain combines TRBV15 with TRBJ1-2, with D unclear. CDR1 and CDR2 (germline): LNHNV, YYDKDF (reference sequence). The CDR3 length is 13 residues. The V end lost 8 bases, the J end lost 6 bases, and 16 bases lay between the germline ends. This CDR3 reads CATSIFGVNGYTF. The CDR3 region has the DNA TGTGCCACCTCAATATTCGGGGTAAATGGCTACACCTTC.

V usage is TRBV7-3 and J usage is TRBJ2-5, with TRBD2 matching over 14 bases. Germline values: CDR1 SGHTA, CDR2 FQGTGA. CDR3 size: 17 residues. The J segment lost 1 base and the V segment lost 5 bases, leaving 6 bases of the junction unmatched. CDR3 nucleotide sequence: TGTGCCAGCAGCCCAACGGGACTAGCGGGGGCCCAAGAGACCCAGTACTTC. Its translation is CASSPTGLAGAQETQYF.

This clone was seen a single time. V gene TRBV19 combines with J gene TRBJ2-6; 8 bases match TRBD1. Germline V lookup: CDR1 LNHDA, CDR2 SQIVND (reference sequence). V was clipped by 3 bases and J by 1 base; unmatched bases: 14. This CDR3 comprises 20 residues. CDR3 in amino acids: CASSIPGQGDVLSGANVLTF. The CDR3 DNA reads TGTGCCAGTAGTATCCCCGGACAGGGTGACGTGTTATCTGGGGCCAACGTCCTGACTTTC.

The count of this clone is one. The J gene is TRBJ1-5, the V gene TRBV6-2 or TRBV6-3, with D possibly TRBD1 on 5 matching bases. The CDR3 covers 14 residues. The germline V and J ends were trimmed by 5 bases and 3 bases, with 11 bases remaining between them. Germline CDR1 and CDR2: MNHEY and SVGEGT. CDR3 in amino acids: CASSTQGFNQPQHF. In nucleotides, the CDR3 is TGTGCCAGCAGTACGCAGGGATTCAATCAGCCCCAGCATTTT.

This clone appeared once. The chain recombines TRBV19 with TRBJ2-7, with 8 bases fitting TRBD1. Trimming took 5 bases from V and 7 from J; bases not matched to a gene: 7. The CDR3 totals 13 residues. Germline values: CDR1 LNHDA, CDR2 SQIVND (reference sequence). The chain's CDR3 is CASSGQGAGEQYF. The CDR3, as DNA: TGTGCCAGTAGTGGCCAGGGGGCCGGGGAGCAGTACTTC.

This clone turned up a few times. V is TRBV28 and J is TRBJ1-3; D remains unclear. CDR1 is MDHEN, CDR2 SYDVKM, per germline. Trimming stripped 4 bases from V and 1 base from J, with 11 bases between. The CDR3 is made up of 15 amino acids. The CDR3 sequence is CASSSRRRSGNTIYF. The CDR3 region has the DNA TGTGCCAGCAGTTCCAGACGGAGGTCTGGAAACACCATATATTTT.

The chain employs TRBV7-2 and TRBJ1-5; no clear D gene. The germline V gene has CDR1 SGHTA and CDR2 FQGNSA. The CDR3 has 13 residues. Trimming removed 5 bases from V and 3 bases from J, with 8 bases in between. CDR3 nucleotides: TGTGCCAGCAGCAACAGATACAATCAGCCCCAGCATTTT. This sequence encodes CASSNRYNQPQHF.

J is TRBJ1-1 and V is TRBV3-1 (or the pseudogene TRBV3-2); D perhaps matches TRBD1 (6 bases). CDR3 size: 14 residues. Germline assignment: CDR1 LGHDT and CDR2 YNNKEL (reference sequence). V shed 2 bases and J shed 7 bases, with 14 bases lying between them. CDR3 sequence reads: CASSQQTGSSEAFF. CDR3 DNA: TGTGCCAGCAGCCAACAAACAGGGTCAAGTGAAGCTTTCTTT.

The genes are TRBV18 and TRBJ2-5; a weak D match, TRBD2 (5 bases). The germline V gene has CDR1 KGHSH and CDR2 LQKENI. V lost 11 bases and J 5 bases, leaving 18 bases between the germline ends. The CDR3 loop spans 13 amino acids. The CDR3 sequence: CAAQSGSGETQYF. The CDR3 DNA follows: TGTGCCGCTCAGAGCGGTTCGGGGGAGACCCAGTACTTC.

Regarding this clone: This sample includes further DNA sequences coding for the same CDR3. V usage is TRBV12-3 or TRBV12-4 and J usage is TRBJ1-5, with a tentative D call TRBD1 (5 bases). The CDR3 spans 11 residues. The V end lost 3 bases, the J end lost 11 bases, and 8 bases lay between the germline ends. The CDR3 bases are TGTGCCAGCAGTTTGGGAGGGGCCCAGCATTTT. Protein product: CASSLGGAQHF.